One and the same sample provided the 20 T cell receptor beta chains below, sequenced in a study of T cells in localized non-small cell lung cancer. The protocol was immunoSEQ multiplex PCR, while the TCRdb copy is restricted to in-frame clones and leaves out a portion. The repertoire includes 25,000 to 35,000 clones, roughly nine tenths of them detected once, and around a tenth sits in the top ten. This material consisted of peripheral blood, taken before any cancer treatment. The receptors derive from a woman aged 40 to 75 with stage I lung adenocarcinoma.

V gene TRBV11-2 combines with J gene TRBJ1-4; 10 positions match TRBD1. Looked up from germline, CDR1 is SGHAT and CDR2 is FQNNGV. The CDR3 totals 15 residues. V was clipped by 4 bases and J by 7 bases; unmatched bases: 6. In DNA, the CDR3 is TGTGCCAGCAGCTCTCCGGGACAGGGGATTGAAAAACTGTTTTTT. It yields the protein CASSSPGQGIEKLFF.

The chain carries TRBV4-1 and TRBJ1-4; possibly TRBD1 for D (5 bases). CDR1 and CDR2 from the germline V gene are MGHRA and YSYEKL. The length of the CDR3 is 15 residues. The V gene lost 3 bases and the J gene lost 8 bases, with 16 bases spanning the gap. This chain's CDR3 is CASSQSTDPGEKLFF. As DNA, the CDR3 is TGCGCCAGCAGCCAGTCGACAGACCCGGGGGAAAAACTGTTTTTT.

Note on this clone: A read error may produce the germline difference seen at one junction end. This chain connects TRBV10-3 to TRBJ1-4; D not resolved. Germline V gene lookup returns CDR1 ENHRY and CDR2 SYGVKD. The CDR3 extends over 16 amino acids. The CDR3 reads CASSYSGPPQPEKLFF. As DNA, the CDR3 is TGTGCCAGCAGTTACTCTGGGCCCCCTCAGCCTGAAAAACTGTTTTTT.

The CDR3 spells CASSLDTEAFF. CDR3 nucleotide sequence: TGCGCCAGCAGCTTGGACACTGAAGCTTTCTTT. This sequence joins TRBV5-1 and TRBJ1-1; D is unclear. The germline CDR1 and CDR2 sequences are SGHRS and YFSETQ. V lost 0 bases, J lost 3 bases, and 0 bases lay in between. CDR3 length equals 11 residues.

The rearrangement uses TRBV2 and TRBJ1-5, with D perhaps TRBD1 (6 bases). This CDR3 is built from 16 residues. V was shortened by 4 bases and J by 1 base, with 14 bases between the two germline ends. Germline V gives CDR1 SNHLY, CDR2 FYNNEI. CDR3 coding DNA: TGTGCCAGCAGTGGACAGGTCACGAGGAGCAATCAGCCCCAGCATTTT. Translated: CASSGQVTRSNQPQHF.

The chain carries TRBV7-6 and TRBJ2-1; unclear D gene. The germline CDR1 and CDR2 sequences are SGHVS and FNYEAQ. CDR3 length equals 15 residues. V gave up 6 bases and J gave up 0 bases, with 12 bases separating them. CDR3 in amino acids: CASSPTVSSYNEQFF. CDR3 DNA: TGTGCCAGCAGTCCGACTGTGAGCTCCTACAATGAGCAGTTCTTC.

V usage is TRBV28 and J usage is TRBJ1-5; 9 bases are a match to TRBD1. CDR3 length: 16 amino acids. V lost 2 bases, J lost 7 bases, and 9 bases stayed unmatched. Germline V gene data show CDR1 as MDHEN and CDR2 as SYDVKM. DNA of the CDR3: TGTGCCAGCAGTTTAGTTTTAGGGGACAGGGAACAGCCCCAGCATTTT. This codes for CASSLVLGDREQPQHF.

V is TRBV18 and J is TRBJ1-3, with TRBD1 identical over 7 bases. The CDR3 runs to 14 residues. CDR1 KGHSH and CDR2 LQKENI come from the germline V gene. Trimming at V came to 6 bases and at J to 3 bases, leaving 5 bases not matched to a gene. The CDR3 region is CASSTGTDGNTIYF. The CDR3, as DNA: TGTGCCAGCTCTACCGGGACAGATGGAAACACCATATATTTT.

The chain combines TRBV19 with TRBJ2-3; 8 bases match TRBD1. Germline CDR1 LNHDA, CDR2 SQIVND (reference sequence). CDR3 length: 15 amino acids. V was clipped by 6 bases and J by 0 bases; unmatched bases: 5. CDR3 bases: TGTGCCAGTAGGCTGACAGGGGCTAGCACAGATACGCAGTATTTT. The encoded protein is CASRLTGASTDTQYF. Together with reference TRBV19 and TRBJ2-3, the CDR3 gives the full variable domain: DGGITQSPKYLFRKEGQNVTLSCEQNLNHDAMYWYRQDPGQGLRLIYYSQIVNDFQKGDIAEGYSVSREKKESFPLTVTSAQKNPTAFYLCASRLTGASTDTQYFGPGTRLTVL.

The chain couples TRBV30 to TRBJ2-7; TRBD1 aligns across 8 bases. CDR1 is GTSNPN and CDR2 is SVGIG in the germline V gene (reference sequence). The CDR3 runs to 13 residues. Trimming removed 0 bases from V and 4 bases from J; junction bases left unmatched: 2. The CDR3 reads CAWSVGQGYEQYF. The CDR3 coding sequence is TGTGCCTGGAGTGTAGGACAGGGATACGAGCAGTACTTC.

This rearrangement joins TRBV2 to TRBJ1-4, with 9 bases lining up with TRBD1. CDR3 length: 15 residues. The germline V gene has CDR1 SNHLY and CDR2 FYNNEI. Germline trimming cut 4 bases from V and 3 bases from J; bases unmatched to any gene: 3. The CDR3 nucleotides are TGTGCCAGCAGTGGACAGGGGGTGGCTAATGAAAAACTGTTTTTT. As protein: CASSGQGVANEKLFF.

The chain recombines TRBV7-7 with TRBJ2-5; tentatively, D is TRBD1 (6 bases). V shed 5 bases and J shed 2 bases, with 9 bases lying between them. This CDR3 contains 13 residues. From germline, CDR1 is SSHAT and CDR2 FNYEAQ (reference sequence). The CDR3 DNA reads TGTGCCAGCAGCCGGGACATACAAGAGACCCAGTACTTC. Its protein product is CASSRDIQETQYF.

The CDR3 DNA reads TGTGCCTGGAGTGAGGGGGGAGCGCAAAAACTGTTTTTT. This translates into CAWSEGGAQKLFF. The rearrangement links TRBV30 to TRBJ1-4; tentatively, D is TRBD1 (6 bases). The germline V gene encodes CDR1 GTSNPN and CDR2 SVGIG (reference sequence). The V and J ends lost 1 base and 9 bases respectively, with 12 bases between them. This CDR3 is 13 amino acids long.

This chain connects TRBV18 to TRBJ1-2; the D is unclear. The V gene lost 0 bases and the J gene lost 5 bases, with 7 bases spanning the gap. Germline V gives CDR1 KGHSH, CDR2 LQKENI. The CDR3 has 13 amino acids. This CDR3 is CASSPPTRYGYTF. CDR3 in DNA: TGTGCCAGCTCACCACCGACCCGTTATGGCTACACCTTC.

V usage is TRBV30 and J usage is TRBJ1-6; 8 nucleotides match TRBD1. Germline V gives CDR1 GTSNPN, CDR2 SVGIG (reference sequence). Trimming cost V 4 bases and J 7 bases; bases outside gene matches: 12. The CDR3 sequence is 16 residues long. CDR3 DNA sequence: TGTGCCTGGACCGGAATCGGGACAGGATCGAATTCACCCCTCCACTTT. Translating it yields CAWTGIGTGSNSPLHF. The variable domain in full, completed from reference TRBV30 and TRBJ1-6, reads SQTIHQWPATLVQPVGSPLSLECTVEGTSNPNLYWYRQAAGRGLQLLFYSVGIGQISSEVPQNLSASRPQDRQFILSSKKLLLSDSGFYLCAWTGIGTGSNSPLHFGNGTRLTVT.

V usage is TRBV4-2 and J usage is TRBJ1-2, with a weak D call TRBD1 (6 bases). V lost 2 bases to trimming and J lost 4 bases, with 8 bases between them. This CDR3 comprises 13 residues. The germline CDR1 and CDR2 sequences are LGHNA and YNFKEQ. In DNA, the CDR3 is TGTGCCAGCAGCCAAACAGGGCCCTATGGCTACACCTTC. The encoded protein is CASSQTGPYGYTF.

DNA of the CDR3: TGTGCCAGCACTAAGACAGGGATCGCCTACGAGCAGTACTTC. As protein: CASTKTGIAYEQYF. The V gene is TRBV6-1, the J gene TRBJ2-7; TRBD1 aligns across 7 bases. The CDR3 runs 14 residues. V shed 7 bases, J shed 2 bases, and the junction held 8 bases outside the gene matches. Germline lookup yields CDR1 MNHNS and CDR2 SASEGT.

This clone was detected only a few times. This rearrangement joins TRBV28 to TRBJ2-7, with 12 bases that match TRBD2. The CDR3 runs to 17 residues. Germline values: CDR1 MDHEN, CDR2 SYDVKM. J gave up 5 bases and V 3 bases, and 11 bases lay outside the gene matches. CDR3 nucleotide sequence: TGTGCCAGCAGTTTCTCACTAGCGGGAGGAGATAAAAACGAGCAGTACTTC. Translation gives CASSFSLAGGDKNEQYF.

The chain employs TRBV7-8 and TRBJ2-1; D might be TRBD2 (6 bases). Trimming left V 5 bases short and J 5 bases short, with 19 bases between. The CDR3 consists of 16 residues. Germline V gives CDR1 SGHVS, CDR2 FQNEAQ. The CDR3 nucleotides read TGTGCCAGCAGCCCACGGTTGGGACTGGACAACAATGAGCAGTTCTTC. Translation: CASSPRLGLDNNEQFF.

The chain is built from TRBV7-2 and TRBJ2-7, with D possibly being TRBD1 (5 bases). V lost 4 bases, J lost 5 bases, and 9 bases lay in between. CDR3 length equals 12 residues. Germline V gene lookup returns CDR1 SGHTA and CDR2 FQGNSA. The CDR3 DNA follows: TGTGCCAGCAGCTGGGCAGGGAACGAGCAGTACTTC. It encodes CASSWAGNEQYF. The entire variable domain, with the rest obtained from reference TRBV7-2 and TRBJ2-7, is as follows: GAGVSQSPSNKVTEKGKDVELRCDPISGHTALYWYRQSLGQGLEFLIYFQGNSAPDKSGLPSDRFSAERTGGSVSTLTIQRTQQEDSAVYLCASSWAGNEQYFGPGTRLTVT.